These T cell receptor beta chains were read from a single sample in a study of OX40 agonist ivuxolimab in advanced cancers. Method: immunoSEQ multiplex PCR; TCRdb's copy keeps in-frame clones and lacks some. This sample has about 79,000 clones, with about 80% found just once. The input for sequencing was CD4+ or CD8+ T cells sorted from blood, taken in a trial of the OX40 agonist ivuxolimab. Source of these receptors: an adult with an advanced solid tumor such as melanoma, head and neck, liver or kidney cancer. Each CDR3 is given with its conserved first and last residue.

TRBV14,TRBJ2-1,CASSQDPRGGTSRYNEQFF
TRBV9,TRBJ2-5,CASSVGGIDGSGETQYF
TRBV28,TRBJ2-2,CASSSSGTGSRGELFF
TRBV6-5,TRBJ2-5,CASSPGYQETQYF
TRBV30,TRBJ2-7,CAWSVRGQIYEQYF
TRBV18,TRBJ1-1,CASSPPSVTNTEAFF
TRBV5-5,TRBJ2-7,CASGRQGKSYEQYF
TRBV5-4,TRBJ2-5,CASSPIDPKETQYF
TRBV29-1,TRBJ2-1,CSAAQAMIGQGASNEQFF
TRBV7-9,TRBJ2-5,CASRRDTQETQYF
TRBV7-7,TRBJ2-1,CASSLRLGIDEQFF
TRBV2,TRBJ2-5,CASTRTGARETQYF
TRBV7-8,TRBJ1-6,CASSLGTGAPNSYNSPLHF
TRBV10-3,TRBJ2-7,CAISVGLAGEVQYF
TRBV7-9,TRBJ2-1,CASSQGPYNEQFF
TRBV9,TRBJ2-3,CASSISSTDTQYF
TRBV7-6,TRBJ2-6,CASSLAGSGANVLTF
TRBV9,TRBJ2-3,CASSEMAGGGADTQYF
TRBV7-9,TRBJ1-2,CASSRQGSNYGYTF
TRBV29-1,TRBJ2-1,CSVDQVSSYNEQFF
TRBV7-2,TRBJ2-7,CASKQSHWAYEQYF
TRBV30,TRBJ1-2,CASQPLRGNYGYTF
TRBV29-1,TRBJ1-2,CSVTGEYDYGYTF
TRBV7-2,TRBJ2-3,CASSLGYSSGGASDTQYF
TRBV11-3,TRBJ2-3,CASSLTGIDTQYF
TRBV9,TRBJ1-1,CASSVQFSNTEAFF
TRBV5-1,TRBJ2-2,CASSLGRGPGELFF
TRBV30,TRBJ1-2,CAWLRGDIGHYGYTF
TRBV10-3,TRBJ2-5,CAISQGGGETQYF
TRBV30,TRBJ1-2,CAWSVKQGYTF
TRBV9,TRBJ2-7,CASSPRTGTYEQYF
TRBV6-1,TRBJ2-7,CASVGETYEQYF
TRBV5-1,TRBJ1-5,CASSLVAGQPQHF
TRBV19,TRBJ1-5,CASESNNQSQHF
TRBV30,TRBJ1-2,CAWMSRDLNYGYTF
TRBV2,TRBJ1-3,CASSNMGAGNTIYF
TRBV19,TRBJ2-3,CASSIRTSGDTQYF
TRBV20-1,TRBJ1-1,CSARELEAFF
TRBV18,TRBJ2-1,CASSPPGASEQFF
TRBV7-9,TRBJ1-5,CASSGQGGANQPQHF
TRBV4-1,TRBJ2-5,CASSSGLAGGWEYF
TRBV15,TRBJ2-1,CATSRGFGGGYNEQFF
TRBV21-1,TRBJ2-1,CASRGRGREGLHEQFF
TRBV9,TRBJ2-7,CASNVGPSYEQYF